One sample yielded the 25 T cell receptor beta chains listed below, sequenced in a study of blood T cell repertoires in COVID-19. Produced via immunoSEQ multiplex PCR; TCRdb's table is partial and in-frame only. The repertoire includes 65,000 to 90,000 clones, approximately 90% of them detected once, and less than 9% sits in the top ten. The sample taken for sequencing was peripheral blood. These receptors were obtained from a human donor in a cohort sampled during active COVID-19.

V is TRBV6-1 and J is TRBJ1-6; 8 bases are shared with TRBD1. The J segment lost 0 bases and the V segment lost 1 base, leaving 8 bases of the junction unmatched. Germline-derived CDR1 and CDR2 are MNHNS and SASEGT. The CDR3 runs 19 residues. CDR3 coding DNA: TGTGCCAGCAGTGAAGGGGGACAGGACTTAAGCTCCTATAATTCACCCCTCCACTTT. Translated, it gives CASSEGGQDLSSYNSPLHF.

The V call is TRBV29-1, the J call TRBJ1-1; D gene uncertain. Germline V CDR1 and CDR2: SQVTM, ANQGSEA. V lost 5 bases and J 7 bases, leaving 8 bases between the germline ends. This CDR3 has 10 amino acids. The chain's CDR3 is CSVREHEAFF. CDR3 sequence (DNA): TGCAGCGTTCGGGAACATGAAGCTTTCTTT.

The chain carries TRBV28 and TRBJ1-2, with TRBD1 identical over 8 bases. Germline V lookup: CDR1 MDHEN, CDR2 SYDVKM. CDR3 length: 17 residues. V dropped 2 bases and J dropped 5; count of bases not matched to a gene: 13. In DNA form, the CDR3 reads TGTGCCAGCAGTTTAGAGGGATTACTTACAGGGGGGTATGGCTACACCTTC. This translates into CASSLEGLLTGGYGYTF.

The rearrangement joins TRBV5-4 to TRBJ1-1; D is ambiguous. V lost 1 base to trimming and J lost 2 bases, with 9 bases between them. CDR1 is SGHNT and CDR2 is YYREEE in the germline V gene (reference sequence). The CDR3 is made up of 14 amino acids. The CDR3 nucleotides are TGTGCCAGCAGCTTGTCGTCGGTAAACACTGAAGCTTTCTTT. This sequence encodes CASSLSSVNTEAFF.

CDR3 bases: TGCGCCAGCGGCATTAATTCACCCCTCCACTTT. It translates to CASGINSPLHF. The chain combines TRBV5-1 with TRBJ1-6; D gene ambiguous. V dropped 7 bases and J dropped 6 bases, with 5 bases sitting between them. The CDR3 consists of 11 residues. The germline V gene encodes CDR1 SGHRS and CDR2 YFSETQ.

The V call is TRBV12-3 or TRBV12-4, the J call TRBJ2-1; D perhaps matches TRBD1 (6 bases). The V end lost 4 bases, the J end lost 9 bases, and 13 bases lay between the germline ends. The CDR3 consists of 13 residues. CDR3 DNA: TGTGCCAGCAGTTGGCAGGGGAAGCGTGAGCAGTTCTTC. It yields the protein CASSWQGKREQFF.

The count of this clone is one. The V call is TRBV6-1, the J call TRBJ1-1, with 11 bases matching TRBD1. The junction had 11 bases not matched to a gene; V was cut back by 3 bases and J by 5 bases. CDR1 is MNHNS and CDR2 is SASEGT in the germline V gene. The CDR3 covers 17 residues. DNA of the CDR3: TGTGCCAGCAGTGACGCCGGACAGGGGGCGACGGGGACTGAAGCTTTCTTT. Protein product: CASSDAGQGATGTEAFF.

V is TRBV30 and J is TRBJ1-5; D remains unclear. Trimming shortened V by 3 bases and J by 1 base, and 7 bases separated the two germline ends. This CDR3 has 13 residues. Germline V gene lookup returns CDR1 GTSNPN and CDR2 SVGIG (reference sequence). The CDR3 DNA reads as TGTGCCTGGAGCGCTAGCAGCAATCAGCCCCAGCATTTT. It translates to CAWSASSNQPQHF.

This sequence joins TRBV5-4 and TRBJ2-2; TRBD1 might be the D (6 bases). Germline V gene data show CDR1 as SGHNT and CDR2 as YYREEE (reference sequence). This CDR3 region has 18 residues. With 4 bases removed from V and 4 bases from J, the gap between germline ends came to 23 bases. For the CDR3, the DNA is TGTGCCAGCAGCCTAAATACAGGGTACTTCGACGGCACCGGGGAGCTGTTTTTT. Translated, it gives CASSLNTGYFDGTGELFF.

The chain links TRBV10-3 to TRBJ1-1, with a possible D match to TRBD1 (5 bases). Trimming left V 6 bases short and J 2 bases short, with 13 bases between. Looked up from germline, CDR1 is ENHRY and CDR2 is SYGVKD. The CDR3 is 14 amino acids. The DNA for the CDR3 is TGTGCCATCAGCCGAATGGACACCAACACTGAAGCTTTCTTT. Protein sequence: CAISRMDTNTEAFF.

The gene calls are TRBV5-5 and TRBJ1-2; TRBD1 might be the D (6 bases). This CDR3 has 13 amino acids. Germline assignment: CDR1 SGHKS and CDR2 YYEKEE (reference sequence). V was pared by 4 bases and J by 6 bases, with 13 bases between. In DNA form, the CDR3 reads TGTGCCAGCAGCCTACAGGGTATGAATGGCTACACCTTC. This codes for CASSLQGMNGYTF.

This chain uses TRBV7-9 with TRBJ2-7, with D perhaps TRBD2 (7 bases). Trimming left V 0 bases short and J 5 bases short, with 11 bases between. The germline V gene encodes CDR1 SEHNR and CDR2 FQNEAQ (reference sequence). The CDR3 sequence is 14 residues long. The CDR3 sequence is CASSLARGLDEQYF. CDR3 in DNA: TGTGCCAGCAGCTTAGCGCGGGGGCTGGACGAGCAGTACTTC.

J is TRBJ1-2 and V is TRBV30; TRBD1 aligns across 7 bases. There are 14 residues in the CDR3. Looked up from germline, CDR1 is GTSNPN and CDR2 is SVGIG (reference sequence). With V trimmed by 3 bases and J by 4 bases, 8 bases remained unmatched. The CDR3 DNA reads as TGTGCCTGGAGCTCCCTGGGACAGTCCTATGGCTACACCTTC. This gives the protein CAWSSLGQSYGYTF.

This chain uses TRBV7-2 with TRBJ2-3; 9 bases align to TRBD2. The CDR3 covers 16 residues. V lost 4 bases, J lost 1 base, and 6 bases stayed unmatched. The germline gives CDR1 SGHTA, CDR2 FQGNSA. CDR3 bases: TGTGCCAGCAGCTACCAAAGCGGGGGGCGCACAGATACGCAGTATTTT. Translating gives CASSYQSGGRTDTQYF.

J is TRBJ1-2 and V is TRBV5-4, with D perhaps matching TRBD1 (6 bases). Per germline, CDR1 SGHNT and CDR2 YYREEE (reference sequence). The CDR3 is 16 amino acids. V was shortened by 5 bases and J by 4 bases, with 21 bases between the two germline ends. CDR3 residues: CASSHQGIGGGYGYTF. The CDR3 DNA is TGTGCCAGCAGTCACCAGGGGATTGGGGGGGGCTATGGCTACACCTTC.

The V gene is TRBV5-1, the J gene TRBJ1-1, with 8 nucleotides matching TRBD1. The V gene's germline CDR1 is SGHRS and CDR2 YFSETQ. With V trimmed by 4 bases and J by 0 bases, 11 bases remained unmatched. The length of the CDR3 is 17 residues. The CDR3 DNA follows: TGCGCCAGCAGCCCCCGGGACAGGAGCTACATGAACACTGAAGCTTTCTTT. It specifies CASSPRDRSYMNTEAFF.

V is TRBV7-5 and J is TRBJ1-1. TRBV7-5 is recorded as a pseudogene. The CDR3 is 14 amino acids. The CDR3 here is CVRSLDSGDTEAFF. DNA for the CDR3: TGTGTCAGAAGCTTAGATTCGGGTGACACTGAAGCTTTCTTT.

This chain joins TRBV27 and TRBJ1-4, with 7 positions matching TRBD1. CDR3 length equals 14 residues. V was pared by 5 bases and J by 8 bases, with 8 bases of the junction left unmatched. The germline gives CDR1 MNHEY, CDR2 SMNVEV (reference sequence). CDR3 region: CASSPPTGMEKLFF. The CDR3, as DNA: TGTGCCAGCAGTCCTCCGACAGGGATGGAAAAACTGTTTTTT.

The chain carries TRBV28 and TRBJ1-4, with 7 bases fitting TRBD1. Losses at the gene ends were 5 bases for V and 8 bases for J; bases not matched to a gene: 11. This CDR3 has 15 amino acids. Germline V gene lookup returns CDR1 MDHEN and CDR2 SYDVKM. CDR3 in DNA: TGTGCCAGCAGTAGTGGTCGGGGACAGAGCGAAAAACTGTTTTTT. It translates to CASSSGRGQSEKLFF.

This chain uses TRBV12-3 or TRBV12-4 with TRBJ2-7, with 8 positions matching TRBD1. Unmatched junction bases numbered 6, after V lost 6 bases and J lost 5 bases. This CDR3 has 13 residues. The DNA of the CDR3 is TGTGCCAGCAGATCGGACAGGGCTCACGAGCAGTACTTC. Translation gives CASRSDRAHEQYF.

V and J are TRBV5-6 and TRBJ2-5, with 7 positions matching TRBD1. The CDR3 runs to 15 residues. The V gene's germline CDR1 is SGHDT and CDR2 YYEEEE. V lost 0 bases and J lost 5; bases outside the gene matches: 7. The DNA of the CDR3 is TGTGCCAGCAGCTTGGACGGCAGGGGACAGGAGACCCAGTACTTC. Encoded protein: CASSLDGRGQETQYF.

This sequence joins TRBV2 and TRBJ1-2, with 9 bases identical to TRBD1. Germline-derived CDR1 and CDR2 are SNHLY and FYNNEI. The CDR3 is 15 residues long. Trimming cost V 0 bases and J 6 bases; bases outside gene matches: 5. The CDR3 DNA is TGTGCCAGCAGTGAAGCTCCGGGACAGGGACATGGCTACACCTTC. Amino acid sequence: CASSEAPGQGHGYTF.

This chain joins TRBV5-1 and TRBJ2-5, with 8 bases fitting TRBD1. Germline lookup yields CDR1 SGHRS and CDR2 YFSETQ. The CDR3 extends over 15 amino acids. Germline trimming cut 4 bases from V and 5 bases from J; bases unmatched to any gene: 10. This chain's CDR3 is CASSRGQGPGETQYF. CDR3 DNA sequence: TGCGCCAGCAGCAGAGGACAGGGCCCCGGGGAGACCCAGTACTTC.

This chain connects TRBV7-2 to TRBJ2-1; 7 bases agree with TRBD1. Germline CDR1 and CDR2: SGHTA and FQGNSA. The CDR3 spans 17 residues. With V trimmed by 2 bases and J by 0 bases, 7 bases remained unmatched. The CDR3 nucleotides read TGTGCCAGCAGCTTATCTCCGACAGGGAGCTCCTACAATGAGCAGTTCTTC. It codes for CASSLSPTGSSYNEQFF.

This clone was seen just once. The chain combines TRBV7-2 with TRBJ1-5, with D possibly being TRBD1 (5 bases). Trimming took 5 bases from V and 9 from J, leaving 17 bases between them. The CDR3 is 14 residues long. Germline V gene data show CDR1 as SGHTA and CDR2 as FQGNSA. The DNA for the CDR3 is TGTGCCAGCAGCCCCCGGCGGGGCGCAGGGCCCCAGCATTTT. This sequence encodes CASSPRRGAGPQHF.